Sequencing of this T cell receptor beta chain was carried out in a study of cytomegalovirus exposure and HLA in healthy donors (dated by TCRdb to about 2017). Context from the whole study: In an earlier analysis of approximately 500 of the donors, 276 Gb of sequence data and 117 million unique TCR beta sequences from about 190 million T cells were reported. An early release that covered around 590 HLA-typed donors contained approximately 300 gigabases of sequencing data and tens of millions of unique TCR sequences. Of the roughly 400 genotyped donors, approximately 83% fell in the genetic ancestry cluster associated with self-reported Caucasian donors. The study was designed to test whether signatures of past pathogen exposure could be identified by cataloging public T cell receptors. The study profiled the T cell repertoires of under 850 subjects by immunosequencing and related them to cytomegalovirus serostatus. Along with the approximately 650-subject first cohort, a separate validation cohort of 120 different subjects was used. High-throughput TCR immunosequencing, statistical association of individual TCRs with disease status, and machine learning were combined to predict cytomegalovirus infection status. In a later analysis, previously published TCR beta repertoires from about 670 donors were re-analyzed and high-resolution HLA genotyping was added so that TCR occurrence patterns could be studied. Rather than using new phenotypic data, the later analysis identified candidate immune exposures from TCR beta sequences and from how often those sequences occurred across donors. In an earlier analysis of 587 of the donors, high-throughput TCR beta sequencing was used to judge whether each TCR beta V gene segment behaved as functional or pseudogenic. Donor age, sex, ethnicity and CMV serostatus were compiled alongside the repertoire data. A later genetic analysis used genome-wide SNP genotypes for about three fifths of the 666 donors, treating that subset as a discovery cohort. Every repertoire in the discovery cohort had been generated on one and the same sequencing platform. Class I and class II HLA loci were covered by the typing at four-digit resolution. Typing coverage differed by locus: A, B, C, DRB1 and DQB1 were typed in roughly 620-630 donors, DQA1 in about 550, DPA1 in roughly 590, and DPB1 in 472. Roughly 5 DR-DQ haplotypes were handled as single units for association and clustering because linkage in the cohort was strong. On average, around 230,000 unique TCR beta nucleotide sequences were sequenced per donor among a few hundred genotyped donors of the cohort, with about 17% of those sequences being non-productive.

In total, roughly 670 healthy bone marrow donors made up the cohort. Cohort members were all nominally healthy when sampled, although unrecorded immune exposures were likely present. The donor tested CMV seronegative and was one of the 352 seronegative cohort members. Each donor provided a peripheral blood sample, and peripheral blood mononuclear cells were used for TCR beta sequencing. Genomic DNA extraction from the blood cell samples was performed with the Qiagen DNeasy Blood Extraction Kit. Points on this clone: Which antigen it targets is not known. Per-base quality was not reported, and no clone a single base away is much larger than it.

Broad study findings and their caveats: Sequencing depth was assumed to be roughly uniform across donors in the presence/absence analyses, though that assumption may not hold. Most TCR sequences were observed very rarely across donors, whereas some public TCRs were present in many individuals. A few of the identified cytomegalovirus-associated TCR beta chains were confirmed in vitro to be specific for cytomegalovirus antigens. In a later analysis, about 16,000 TCR beta sequences were associated with specific HLA alleles at a false discovery rate of 0.05. The cohort was sequenced for TCR beta chains only, and without alpha or paired-chain data the features that could be detected were limited. The earlier analysis of approximately 540 of the donors excluded 15 to 20 rarely observed V segments, including chromosome 9 orphons, because counts were too low. In an earlier analysis of about 600 of the donors, most TCR beta V segments appeared in productive rearrangements about 87% or about 30% of the time, broadly matching IMGT annotations. Because HLA typing was missing for some donors at each locus, association tests included only the typed subset. A later analysis reported that several top co-occurrence clusters appeared linked to parvovirus B19, influenza, CMV and Epstein-Barr virus. Linkage disequilibrium might explain the correlated functional status among segregating V segments, but an unknown experimental factor could not be ruled out. In a later genetic analysis, a missense DCLRE1C variant was associated with V-gene and J-gene trimming of TCR beta chains, and the association was replicated in an independent cohort. A further reported finding was that TCR beta sequences accurately predicted the HLA-A and HLA-B alleles for most subjects in the first cohort. According to a later genetic analysis, donors in an Asian-associated ancestry cluster had fewer N-insertions in productive TCRs than the approximately 690-donor mean. In a later analysis, HLA-associated TCR beta chains were found to be more clonally expanded and to have lower generation probabilities than equally common non-associated chains. According to the authors, the approach could potentially be generalized to other disease states and immunological phenotypes. When HLA alleles, especially DR and DQ, strongly co-occurred, TCR associations were difficult to assign to individual alleles. According to a later analysis, most CMV-associated TCR beta chains appeared to be HLA-restricted, and the HLA associations seemed to be driven largely by CMV exposure. Cytomegalovirus status was reported to be diagnosed by the classifier with high specificity and sensitivity in both the original and validation cohorts. In a later analysis, TCR association rates were found to vary across HLA loci, with the most associated TCRs seen for DRB1 alleles and the fewest for HLA-C alleles. Immune exposure information for the cohort was limited to CMV serostatus. A total of 150 to 200 TCR beta chains were listed by the study as associated with cytomegalovirus. A group of highly shared sequence variants was considered likely to be a technical artifact of the sequencing pipeline.

Receptors were amplified or captured by the immunoSEQ multiplex PCR assay. For the multiplex PCR, a mixture combining 60 forward primers for TCR Vbeta segments and 13 reverse primers for TCR Jbeta segments was used. A multiplex PCR assay on genomic DNA amplified the CDR3 region of rearranged TCR beta genes. On the Illumina HiSeq System, the amplified TCR beta libraries were sequenced as 87-base-pair reads. As for how the authors treated the data: In a later analysis, tens of millions of unique TCR beta chains were counted across the roughly 610 repertoires, and around 10 million of these chains were shared by at least two donors. A nearest-neighbor algorithm error-corrected the raw reads and collapsed the reads into unique sequences, merging closely related sequences to remove PCR and sequencing errors. To assign V, D and J gene segments, CDR3 sequences were aligned to IMGT reference sequences. Each retained sequence needed at least a six-nucleotide match to both a V gene segment and a J gene segment. Rearrangements were called productive when the CDR3 lacked stop codons and stayed in frame with V and J; all others were non-productive. CDR3 was defined according to IMGT convention as the region running from the second conserved V-encoded cysteine to the conserved J-encoded phenylalanine. In an earlier analysis of roughly 610 of the donors, sequences lacking an unambiguous match to a single V gene segment were excluded. An earlier analysis of 587 of the donors classified V segments as functional when productive rearrangements were above 56.7% and as segregating when the standard deviation between donors was above 5%. To diagnose cytomegalovirus status from the catalog of TCR beta chain sequences, a statistical classification framework was built. V and J gene assignment, in a later analysis, came from comparing TCR nucleotide sequences with IMGT/GENE-DB human TR gene sequences. A later analysis assigned CDR3 sequences and most-parsimonious VDJ recombination scenarios with the TCRdist pipeline. In a later analysis, each TCR beta chain was defined by its CDR3 amino acid sequence together with its V-gene family, and reads without a unique V-gene family were excluded. A later analysis removed several hundred highly shared, low-generation-probability nucleotide sequences to deal with suspected cross-contamination and a sequencing artifact. In a later analysis, a clonal expansion index for each public chain was calculated from normalized within-repertoire ranks of inferred template counts. Generation probabilities in a later analysis came from a VDJ recombination model fitted to out-of-frame rearrangements, and those results were checked against IGoR. In a later analysis, hypergeometric tests were used to score TCR-TCR, TCR-HLA and TCR-CMV co-occurrence, with a repertoire-size bias correction applied to TCR pairs. A later analysis estimated false discovery rates by permuting HLA or CMV assignments 20 times. A later analysis grouped co-occurring TCRs with DBSCAN, adding TCRdist sequence similarity when clustering within HLA-allele-positive subsets. Repertoires with fewer than 30,000 or more than 120,000 public chains, plus five repertoires with anomalous nucleotide sharing, were excluded from co-occurrence clustering. TCRdb holds this immuneACCESS table with in-frame rearrangements only. Some clones are missing; in checked studies, unresolved V genes explain under half, and the rest has no known cause. That table is the source of V, J and clone size, and D and trimming were worked out from the DNA. Recorded for this sample are about 200,000 clones; less than 85% of them occurred a single time. Jointly, the top ten make up 0.63% of the sample.

This receptor was taken from a man younger than 35 in good health and CMV-seronegative. Source material: PBMCs.

The nucleotides read TGCGCCAGCACCTTCGCAGCGGGAGGTATCTACGAGCAGTACTTC. This codes for CASTFAAGGIYEQYF. This sequence uses TRBV5-1 and TRBJ2-7; the central 9 bases match TRBD2. In the germline V gene, CDR1 corresponds to SGHRS and CDR2 to YFSETQ. Including the terminal cysteine and phenylalanine, the CDR3 comprises 15 residues. Only the CDR3 region is kept as DNA, spanning 45 bases read in frame from base 1. V and J are trimmed by 6 bases and 3 bases, and the gene matches miss 10 bases of the junction.